A single sample gave rise to the 25 T cell receptor beta chains below, sequenced in a study of technical replicates of blood from several donors. Profiled with immunoSEQ multiplex PCR; TCRdb holds only in-frame clones, not every one. The sample records about 56,000 clones, about 95% being singletons. The material sequenced was PBMCs. These receptors all come from a human donor in good health. Some clones in this sample may be carry-over from other donors' samples.

The chain couples TRBV5-1 to TRBJ2-2, with 7 positions matching TRBD2. The germline CDR1 and CDR2 sequences are SGHRS and YFSETQ. V gave up 2 bases and J gave up 6 bases; unmatched junction bases: 7. This CDR3 contains 15 residues. The CDR3 spells CASSFGLDTSGELFF. The CDR3, as DNA: TGCGCCAGCAGCTTCGGACTAGACACCTCCGGGGAGCTGTTTTTT.

The chain combines TRBV9 with TRBJ2-2, with D maybe TRBD2 (6 bases). The V end lost 4 bases, the J end lost 4 bases, and 14 bases lay between the germline ends. The CDR3 sequence is 15 residues long. CDR1 SGDLS and CDR2 YYNGEE come from the germline V gene. Written as DNA, the CDR3 is TGTGCCAGCAGCCCCCCTCCGGGACTCACCGGGGAGCTGTTTTTT. Translation gives CASSPPPGLTGELFF.

The J gene is TRBJ2-5, the V gene TRBV7-8; the D gene is possibly TRBD1 (6 bases). V dropped 5 bases and J dropped 1 base, with 14 bases sitting between them. Per germline, CDR1 SGHVS and CDR2 FQNEAQ. The CDR3 has 15 amino acids. The CDR3 protein is CASSPEDRFQETQYF. The CDR3 DNA is TGTGCCAGCAGCCCCGAGGACAGATTCCAAGAGACCCAGTACTTC. The full variable domain, completed using reference TRBV7-8 and TRBJ2-5, is GAGVSQSPRYKVAKRGQDVALRCDPISGHVSLFWYQQALGQGPEFLTYFQNEAQLDKSGLPSDRFFAERPEGSVSTLKIQRTQQEDSAVYLCASSPEDRFQETQYFGPGTRLLVL.

The chain has TRBV18 and TRBJ2-7; 7 bases are shared with TRBD2. The CDR3 is 14 residues long. With V trimmed by 0 bases and J by 3 bases, 2 bases remained unmatched. CDR1 is KGHSH, CDR2 LQKENI, per germline. CDR3 sequence (DNA): TGTGCCAGCTCACCACCGGGGGGGAACTACGAGCAGTACTTC. Its translation is CASSPPGGNYEQYF.

The CDR3 here is CASSRGLAGSTDTQYF. Here the CDR3 DNA reads TGCGCCAGCAGCCGGGGACTAGCGGGGTCCACAGATACGCAGTATTTT. The rearrangement uses TRBV4-3 and TRBJ2-3, with 13 nucleotides matching TRBD2. This CDR3 has 16 residues. CDR1 is LGHNA, CDR2 YSLEER, per germline. V shed 4 bases and J 2 bases; nucleotides not matched to a gene: 3.

V and J are TRBV30 and TRBJ2-3; D perhaps matches TRBD1 (6 bases). Germline CDR1 is GTSNPN and CDR2 is SVGIG (reference sequence). Trimming pared 0 bases from V and 2 bases from J, leaving 18 bases between. The CDR3 covers 17 residues. The CDR3 DNA reads as TGTGCCTGGAGTGTGGGGACACGGAGAACTTACACAGATACGCAGTATTTT. This gives the protein CAWSVGTRRTYTDTQYF.

The chain employs TRBV2 and TRBJ1-2; 9 bases match TRBD1. With 0 bases clipped from V and 8 bases from J, the junction kept 7 bases outside the gene matches. This CDR3 is 15 amino acids long. The germline CDR1 and CDR2 sequences are SNHLY and FYNNEI. The CDR3 bases are TGTGCCAGCAGTGAAGCCGGACAGGGGATTCGGGGCTACACCTTC. This translates into CASSEAGQGIRGYTF.

The chain combines TRBV4-1 with TRBJ1-5; D remains ambiguous. Germline CDR1 MGHRA, CDR2 YSYEKL. V was pared by 2 bases and J by 2 bases, with 13 bases between. The CDR3 loop spans 16 amino acids. The CDR3 loop reads CASSQLYIFGNQPQHF. Written as DNA, the CDR3 is TGCGCCAGCAGCCAACTTTATATATTCGGCAATCAGCCCCAGCATTTT.

The chain links TRBV2 to TRBJ2-3; the D gene is possibly TRBD2 (5 bases). Germline V gene data show CDR1 as SNHLY and CDR2 as FYNNEI. V shed 4 bases and J shed 0 bases, with 20 bases lying between them. This CDR3 region has 18 residues. This CDR3 reads CASSAIWGDAGSTDTQYF. CDR3 sequence (DNA): TGTGCCAGCAGTGCAATTTGGGGAGATGCGGGTAGCACAGATACGCAGTATTTT.

The chain uses TRBV11-2 and TRBJ2-2; 12 bases are shared with TRBD2. The V segment lost 6 bases and the J segment 6 bases; nucleotides outside the gene matches: 5. Per germline, CDR1 SGHAT and CDR2 FQNNGV. This CDR3 is 15 amino acids long. The CDR3 region has the DNA TGTGCCAGCAGTCGGACTAGCGGGGTGGCCGGGGAGCTGTTTTTT. This translates into CASSRTSGVAGELFF.

The V call is TRBV6-1, the J call TRBJ2-1; 11 nucleotides match TRBD2. The germline gives CDR1 MNHNS, CDR2 SASEGT. There are 15 residues in the CDR3. Trimming at V came to 7 bases and at J to 7 bases, leaving 9 bases not matched to a gene. For the CDR3, the DNA is TGTGCCAGCACCAGTGAACTAGCGGGAGTAAATGAGCAGTTCTTC. It yields the protein CASTSELAGVNEQFF.

The rearrangement uses TRBV5-4 and TRBJ2-3; 9 bases are a match to TRBD2. CDR3 size: 16 residues. CDR1 is SGHNT, CDR2 YYREEE, per germline (reference sequence). V lost 4 bases, J lost 5 bases, and 11 bases stayed unmatched. Here the CDR3 DNA reads TGTGCCAGCAGCGCTTCGGGACTAGCAAGTCGAGATACGCAGTATTTT. Protein product: CASSASGLASRDTQYF.

The chain employs TRBV9 and TRBJ2-3; 8 bases align to TRBD2. After removal of 6 bases from V and 3 bases from J, the junction contained 12 bases not matched to a gene. The germline CDR1 and CDR2 sequences are SGDLS and YYNGEE. The CDR3 is made up of 16 amino acids. For the CDR3, the DNA is TGTGCCAGCACCGACCCCCCCGGGGGGGCGACAGATACGCAGTATTTT. Residues: CASTDPPGGATDTQYF.

The chain recombines TRBV5-4 with TRBJ1-1; 9 nucleotides line up with TRBD1. With 2 bases clipped from V and 2 bases from J, the junction kept 7 bases outside the gene matches. Germline lookup yields CDR1 SGHNT and CDR2 YYREEE (reference sequence). The CDR3 is made up of 16 amino acids. The CDR3 DNA sequence: TGTGCCAGCAGCTTAGGACAGGGGATACTTAACACTGAAGCTTTCTTT. Protein: CASSLGQGILNTEAFF.

The J gene is TRBJ2-5, the V gene TRBV18; D is unresolved. V lost 3 bases and J 4 bases, leaving 9 bases between the germline ends. Germline lookup yields CDR1 KGHSH and CDR2 LQKENI. The CDR3 has 13 amino acids. Here the CDR3 reads CASSPSQIETQYF. CDR3 in DNA: TGTGCCAGCTCACCGTCACAGATAGAGACCCAGTACTTC.

The CDR3 is CASERGSRGYTF. CDR3 nucleotides: TGTGCCAGCGAAAGGGGGTCGCGTGGCTACACCTTC. This chain joins TRBV6-1 and TRBJ1-2; weak D call: TRBD1 (6 bases). V lost 8 bases, J lost 7 bases, and 14 bases lay in between. CDR3 size: 12 residues. CDR1 MNHNS and CDR2 SASEGT come from the germline V gene.

This clone was counted between two and nine times. The J gene is TRBJ1-4, the V gene TRBV2; D perhaps matches TRBD1 (6 bases). The V gene's germline CDR1 is SNHLY and CDR2 FYNNEI. Trimming pared 3 bases from V and 0 bases from J, leaving 11 bases between. CDR3 length: 16 residues. CDR3 sequence (DNA): TGTGCCAGCAGTGAGACAGGAACAACAACTAATGAAAAACTGTTTTTT. Its translation: CASSETGTTTNEKLFF.

The V and J genes are TRBV18 and TRBJ2-2; 8 bases line up with TRBD2. This CDR3 spans 15 amino acids. V was clipped by 1 base and J by 5 bases; unmatched bases: 3. Germline V gene data show CDR1 as KGHSH and CDR2 as LQKENI. The CDR3 region has the DNA TGTGCCAGCTCACCACAGCGGGAGAGAACCGGGGAGCTGTTTTTT. This codes for CASSPQRERTGELFF. Supplemented by reference TRBV18 and TRBJ2-2, the full variable domain reads NAGVMQNPRHLVRRRGQEARLRCSPMKGHSHVYWYRQLPEEGLKFMVYLQKENIIDESGMPKERFSAEFPKEGPSILRIQQVVRGDSAAYFCASSPQRERTGELFFGEGSRLTVL.

V and J are TRBV7-2 and TRBJ1-2; D gene unclear. Trimming left V 2 bases short and J 1 base short, with 8 bases between. This CDR3 region has 14 residues. Germline V gives CDR1 SGHTA, CDR2 FQGNSA. CDR3 residues: CASSLNSRNYGYTF. The CDR3, as DNA: TGTGCCAGCAGCTTAAACAGCCGTAACTATGGCTACACCTTC.

The gene calls are TRBV18 and TRBJ1-1; a weak D match, TRBD1 (5 bases). The germline V gene has CDR1 KGHSH and CDR2 LQKENI. With 3 bases removed from V and 4 bases from J, the gap between germline ends came to 12 bases. This CDR3 spans 14 amino acids. The chain's CDR3 is CASSPAGLGTEAFF. CDR3 nucleotides: TGTGCCAGCTCACCCGCGGGGCTGGGCACTGAAGCTTTCTTT. The full variable domain, with the rest looked up from reference TRBV18 and TRBJ1-1, is NAGVMQNPRHLVRRRGQEARLRCSPMKGHSHVYWYRQLPEEGLKFMVYLQKENIIDESGMPKERFSAEFPKEGPSILRIQQVVRGDSAAYFCASSPAGLGTEAFFGQGTRLTVV.

V and J are TRBV9 and TRBJ2-1; the match to TRBD2 covers 10 bases. Germline CDR1 reads SGDLS; CDR2 reads YYNGEE. This CDR3 comprises 15 residues. V was pared by 0 bases and J by 6 bases, with 3 bases of the junction left unmatched. The CDR3 DNA follows: TGTGCCAGCAGCGTAGTTAGCGGGGGGATCAATGAGCAGTTCTTC. Protein product: CASSVVSGGINEQFF.

The chain uses TRBV13 and TRBJ1-2, with D possibly being TRBD1 (5 bases). V lost 2 bases and J lost 3, with 10 bases in between. This CDR3 is 14 amino acids long. Looked up from germline, CDR1 is PRHDT and CDR2 is FYEKMQ (reference sequence). The CDR3 nucleotides read TGTGCCAGCAGCTTATACAGCAGGGACTATGGCTACACCTTC. Translated, it gives CASSLYSRDYGYTF.

V and J are TRBV7-8 and TRBJ2-7; no clear D. The V gene's germline CDR1 is SGHVS and CDR2 FQNEAQ. Between the trimmed V and J ends, which lost 8 bases and 1 base, there was a span of 9 bases. The CDR3 runs 12 residues. The CDR3 loop is CASDDGSYEQYF. CDR3 in DNA: TGTGCCAGCGATGACGGGTCCTACGAGCAGTACTTC.

The genes are TRBV19 and TRBJ2-1; 8 bases are shared with TRBD2. Trimming at V came to 6 bases and at J to 5 bases, leaving 9 bases not matched to a gene. The CDR3 runs 15 residues. Germline V CDR1 and CDR2: LNHDA, SQIVND (reference sequence). This CDR3 reads CASRSLSGVNNEQFF. Here the CDR3 DNA reads TGTGCCAGTAGGTCCCTTAGCGGGGTGAACAATGAGCAGTTCTTC.

The chain couples TRBV27 to TRBJ1-2, with 7 bases that match TRBD1. Germline V gene sequence: CDR1 MNHEY, CDR2 SMNVEV (reference sequence). The CDR3 length is 13 residues. The J segment lost 6 bases and the V segment lost 5 bases, leaving 6 bases of the junction unmatched. The CDR3: CASSLRGQDGYTF. In DNA form, the CDR3 reads TGTGCCAGCAGTCTGAGGGGGCAGGATGGCTACACCTTC.